The subject of this entry is one TCR beta chain. Its antigen is currently unknown. The data derive from a study of regulatory T cells in long-lasting Graves disease. CDR1 SGDLS and CDR2 YYNGEE come from the germline V gene. The CDR3 contains 16 residues. Trimming cost V 4 bases and J 10 bases; bases outside gene matches: 10. Whole-study results and caveats: Persistent Graves' patients possessed reduced TCR diversity relative to recently diagnosed ones. There was favoring of TRBV28, TRBJ1-2 and TRBJ2-5 in persistent disease.

Building of the TCR beta libraries involved iRepertoire HTBI primers and Arm-PCR of CDR3 regions. TCRdb re-derived calls from the multiplex PCR reads in MiXCR, one entry per CDR3 protein. The repertoire holds hundreds of thousands of distinct CDR3 sequences, with about a fifth as singletons. Time point described: persistent/refractory GD, antithyroid drugs over 5 years with positive TRAb. RNA extracted from PBMCs served as the sequencing template. An endocrinology unit in Xi'an, China, supplied the patients. The receptor was isolated from a female donor with Graves disease. V usage is TRBV9 and J usage is TRBJ1-6; 11 nucleotides agree with TRBD1. The sample was peripheral blood mononuclear cells (PBMCs), taken when the disease was refractory, from a patient treated with antithyroid drugs. The CDR3 DNA is TGTGCCAGCAGCCCCAGGGGACAGGGGGGCCTCTCACCCCTCCACTTT. This gives the protein CASSPRGQGGLSPLHF.